The TCR beta chain under discussion was sequenced for a study of T cells expressing NK-cell markers. Study observations and caveats: Expanded clones of NKG2C+ T cells had an unclear HCMV specificity.

With the 5' RACE reads reprocessed, TCRdb shows one record per CDR3 protein and no DNA. This table holds 150,000 or so distinct CDR3 sequences. The CDR3 contains 15 residues. Per the germline V gene, CDR1 is SGHTA and CDR2 is FQGNSA. Of note for this clonotype: Its antigen is not known.

The sequencing input was blood T cells: a sorted CD56 or NKG2C T cell subset, CD4+ or CD8+ T cells, or bulk PBMC T cells (not recorded which). The chain has TRBV7-2 and TRBJ2-5. The sequence derives from a woman between 18 and 69 years old in good health. CDR3 amino acids: CASSLAPVRQETQYF.